A selection of T cell receptor beta chains follows, all from one sample in a study of cytomegalovirus exposure and HLA in healthy donors. TCRdb's table, derived via immunoSEQ multiplex PCR, lists solely in-frame clones and lacks some. The table lists roughly 110,000 clones, about 61% of them singletons. Material: PBMCs. All receptors come from a man between 18 and 35 years old in good health and CMV-seropositive. The CDR3 runs from the conserved cysteine through the conserved F or W. A D gene is named only where the DNA matches it firmly. Part of the rows lack a size; the others show once, few, many or a class for expanded clones.

CDR3aa: CAWTAGAGELFF; CDR3nt: TGTGCCTGGACCGCGGGGGCCGGGGAGCTGTTTTTT; abundance: NA; v_gene: TRBV30; d_gene: TRBD2; len: 12; j_gene: TRBJ2-2
CDR3aa: CASSSPGLAGFGADTQYF; CDR3nt: TGTGCCAGCAGCTCTCCGGGACTAGCGGGTTTCGGCGCAGATACGCAGTATTTT; abundance: NA; v_gene: TRBV7-9; d_gene: TRBD2; len: 18; j_gene: TRBJ2-3
CDR3aa: CASSDGSLFNEAFF; CDR3nt: TGCGCCAGCAGTGACGGGTCTCTTTTCAATGAAGCTTTCTTT; abundance: few; v_gene: TRBV10-1; d_gene: NA; len: 14; j_gene: TRBJ1-1
CDR3aa: CAWRHIGASGNSYNEQFF; CDR3nt: TGTGCCTGGAGGCACATAGGAGCTAGCGGGAACTCCTACAATGAGCAGTTCTTC; abundance: NA; v_gene: TRBV30; d_gene: TRBD2; len: 18; j_gene: TRBJ2-1
CDR3aa: CASIGLGTYEQYF; CDR3nt: TGTGCCAGCATCGGACTAGGAACCTACGAGCAGTACTTC; abundance: NA; v_gene: TRBV27; d_gene: TRBD2; len: 13; j_gene: TRBJ2-7
CDR3aa: CATSRDGGDYNEQFF; CDR3nt: TGTGCCACCAGCAGAGATGGGGGGGATTACAATGAGCAGTTCTTC; abundance: NA; v_gene: TRBV15; d_gene: TRBD2; len: 15; j_gene: TRBJ2-1
CDR3aa: CSVGTGPTDTQYF; CDR3nt: TGCAGCGTCGGGACAGGGCCCACAGATACGCAGTATTTT; abundance: once; v_gene: TRBV29-1; d_gene: TRBD1; len: 13; j_gene: TRBJ2-3
CDR3aa: CASSYLGAANYGYTF; CDR3nt: TGTGCCAGCAGTTATCTTGGGGCCGCTAACTATGGCTACACCTTC; abundance: NA; v_gene: TRBV6-5; d_gene: NA; len: 15; j_gene: TRBJ1-2
CDR3aa: CASSLFGTGGHYTF; CDR3nt: TGTGCCAGCAGTTTATTTGGGACAGGGGGACACTACACCTTC; abundance: NA; v_gene: TRBV28; d_gene: TRBD1; len: 14; j_gene: TRBJ1-2
CDR3aa: CASSYSFRGLYEQYF; CDR3nt: TGTGCCAGCAGTTACTCATTCAGGGGGCTTTACGAGCAGTACTTC; abundance: few; v_gene: TRBV6-5; d_gene: TRBD1; len: 15; j_gene: TRBJ2-7
CDR3aa: CASSLGFATLNTEAFF; CDR3nt: TGTGCCAGCAGCTTGGGTTTTGCGACACTGAACACTGAAGCTTTCTTT; abundance: NA; v_gene: TRBV5-5; d_gene: NA; len: 16; j_gene: TRBJ1-1
CDR3aa: CSVDSGTVNTGELFF; CDR3nt: TGCAGCGTAGACTCCGGGACAGTTAACACCGGGGAGCTGTTTTTT; abundance: NA; v_gene: TRBV29-1; d_gene: TRBD1; len: 15; j_gene: TRBJ2-2
CDR3aa: CASSLALAGGRETQYF; CDR3nt: TGTGCCAGCAGCTTGGCCTTAGCGGGGGGGCGGGAGACCCAGTACTTC; abundance: NA; v_gene: TRBV5-4; d_gene: TRBD2; len: 16; j_gene: TRBJ2-5
CDR3aa: CASSRDRVGSDEKLFF; CDR3nt: TGTGCCAGCAGCCGGGACAGGGTAGGTTCCGATGAAAAACTGTTTTTT; abundance: NA; v_gene: TRBV2; d_gene: TRBD1; len: 16; j_gene: TRBJ1-4
CDR3aa: CASLDSDRETQYF; CDR3nt: TGTGCCAGTTTGGACAGCGACAGAGAGACCCAGTACTTC; abundance: NA; v_gene: TRBV19; d_gene: NA; len: 13; j_gene: TRBJ2-5
CDR3aa: CASSVEEGHNSYNEQFF; CDR3nt: TGTGCCAGCAGCGTAGAGGAAGGACACAACTCCTACAATGAGCAGTTCTTC; abundance: NA; v_gene: TRBV9; d_gene: NA; len: 17; j_gene: TRBJ2-1
CDR3aa: CASSVGQGGHYGYTF; CDR3nt: TGTGCCAGCAGTGTGGGGCAGGGGGGCCACTATGGCTACACCTTC; abundance: NA; v_gene: TRBV2; d_gene: TRBD1; len: 15; j_gene: TRBJ1-2
CDR3aa: CASSASRVGDTQYF; CDR3nt: TGCGCCAGCAGTGCAAGCAGGGTAGGAGATACGCAGTATTTT; abundance: few; v_gene: TRBV10-1; d_gene: NA; len: 14; j_gene: TRBJ2-3
CDR3aa: CASSIFFSGANVLTF; CDR3nt: TGTGCCAGTAGTATCTTTTTCTCTGGGGCCAACGTCCTGACTTTC; abundance: few; v_gene: TRBV19; d_gene: NA; len: 15; j_gene: TRBJ2-6
CDR3aa: CASRAPPASGDQPQHF; CDR3nt: TGTGCCAGCAGAGCCCCCCCGGCCTCCGGGGATCAGCCCCAGCATTTT; abundance: NA; v_gene: TRBV28; d_gene: NA; len: 16; j_gene: TRBJ1-5
CDR3aa: CAVRETGGDSNQPQHF; CDR3nt: TGTGCCGTCAGGGAGACAGGGGGGGACAGCAATCAGCCCCAGCATTTT; abundance: NA; v_gene: TRBV6-6; d_gene: TRBD1; len: 16; j_gene: TRBJ1-5
CDR3aa: CASSSTLFGELFF; CDR3nt: TGTGCCAGCAGCTCAACCCTATTCGGGGAGCTGTTTTTT; abundance: NA; v_gene: TRBV5-4; d_gene: NA; len: 13; j_gene: TRBJ2-2
CDR3aa: CASSPTGAGVTDTQYF; CDR3nt: TGTGCCAGCTCACCGACAGGGGCTGGGGTCACAGATACGCAGTATTTT; abundance: NA; v_gene: TRBV18; d_gene: TRBD1; len: 16; j_gene: TRBJ2-3
CDR3aa: CASSDGASASTDTQYF; CDR3nt: TGTGCCAGCAGTGACGGGGCGTCTGCTAGCACAGATACGCAGTATTTT; abundance: NA; v_gene: TRBV6-4; d_gene: NA; len: 16; j_gene: TRBJ2-3
CDR3aa: CASSLDPGRPQHF; CDR3nt: TGCGCCAGCAGCTTGGATCCCGGTCGACCCCAGCATTTT; abundance: once; v_gene: TRBV5-1; d_gene: NA; len: 13; j_gene: TRBJ1-5
CDR3aa: CASSSRGGQETQYF; CDR3nt: TGTGCCAGCAGTTCGAGGGGGGGACAAGAGACCCAGTACTTC; abundance: NA; v_gene: TRBV6-5; d_gene: NA; len: 14; j_gene: TRBJ2-5
CDR3aa: CASSAAAMRVGETQYF; CDR3nt: TGTGCCAGCAGCGCTGCCGCGATGAGGGTAGGAGAGACCCAGTACTTC; abundance: NA; v_gene: TRBV9; d_gene: NA; len: 16; j_gene: TRBJ2-5
CDR3aa: CASSSRQVTDTQYF; CDR3nt: TGCGCCAGCAGCAGCAGACAGGTCACAGATACGCAGTATTTT; abundance: few; v_gene: TRBV5-1; d_gene: NA; len: 14; j_gene: TRBJ2-3
CDR3aa: CNRDRVSVTCTGELFF; CDR3nt: TGCAACCGGGACAGGGTATCCGTAACGTGCACCGGGGAGCTGTTTTTT; abundance: NA; v_gene: TRBV29-1; d_gene: TRBD1; len: 16; j_gene: TRBJ2-2